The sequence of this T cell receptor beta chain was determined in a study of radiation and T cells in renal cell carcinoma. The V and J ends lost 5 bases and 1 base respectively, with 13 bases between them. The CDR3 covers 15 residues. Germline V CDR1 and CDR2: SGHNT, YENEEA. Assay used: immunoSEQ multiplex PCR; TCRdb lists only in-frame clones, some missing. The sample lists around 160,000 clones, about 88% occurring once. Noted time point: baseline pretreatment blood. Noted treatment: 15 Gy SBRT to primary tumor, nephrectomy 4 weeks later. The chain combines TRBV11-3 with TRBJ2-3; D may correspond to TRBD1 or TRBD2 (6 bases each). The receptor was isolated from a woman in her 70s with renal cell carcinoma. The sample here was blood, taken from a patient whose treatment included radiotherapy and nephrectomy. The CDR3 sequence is CASSLGGHGTDTQYF. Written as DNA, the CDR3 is TGTGCCAGCAGCCTAGGGGGGCACGGCACAGATACGCAGTATTTT.